A single sample is the source of the 18 T cell receptor beta chains below, sequenced in a study of identifying expanded T cells in peripheral blood. The assay was immunoSEQ multiplex PCR, and TCRdb's table has in-frame clones only and misses some. The data contain approximately 100,000 clones, 88% of them seen just once; the ten biggest clones take up 4%. Sequencing input: blood. The receptor source for this set is a person aged 18-70 years in good health.

This chain connects TRBV5-8 to TRBJ2-5, with D perhaps matching TRBD1 or TRBD2 (5 bases each). Germline-derived CDR1 and CDR2 are SGHTS and YDEGEE. Trimming cost V 1 base and J 5 bases, with 15 bases left between them. The CDR3 totals 15 residues. This CDR3 is CASSLRDGQYETQYF. The DNA for the CDR3 is TGTGCCAGCAGCTTGAGGGACGGCCAGTACGAGACCCAGTACTTC.

The chain links TRBV6-4 to TRBJ2-3; 8 positions match TRBD1. The J segment lost 4 bases and the V segment lost 0 bases, leaving 3 bases of the junction unmatched. CDR1 is MRHNA and CDR2 is SNTAGT in the germline V gene. The CDR3 has 15 amino acids. The CDR3 coding sequence is TGTGCCAGCAGTGACTCTCCAGGGGGCGCAGATACGCAGTATTTT. Its protein product is CASSDSPGGADTQYF.

The CDR3 DNA follows: TGTGCCAGTAGTGACAACCAGGGAGACGGAGAGACCCAGTACTTC. Translating gives CASSDNQGDGETQYF. The rearrangement links TRBV19 to TRBJ2-5, with D possibly being TRBD1 or TRBD2 (5 bases each). The V end was cut by 5 bases, the J end by 4 bases, with 17 bases between. The CDR3 consists of 15 residues. CDR1 is LNHDA, CDR2 SQIVND, per germline (reference sequence).

The CDR3 bases are TGTGCCACCGCTGGACTAGCGGGAGCCACAGATACGCAGTATTTT. Its protein is CATAGLAGATDTQYF. The chain carries TRBV19 and TRBJ2-3; 13 nucleotides agree with TRBD2. The CDR3 is 15 residues long. With V trimmed by 10 bases and J by 2 bases, 6 bases remained unmatched. Germline V gene lookup returns CDR1 LNHDA and CDR2 SQIVND (reference sequence).

The chain uses TRBV2 and TRBJ2-1; D not resolved. The V gene lost 5 bases and the J gene lost 8 bases, with 10 bases spanning the gap. The germline CDR1 and CDR2 sequences are SNHLY and FYNNEI. CDR3 length: 12 amino acids. The CDR3 spells CASSRASYEQFF. The CDR3 nucleotides are TGTGCCAGCAGTAGGGCCAGCTATGAGCAGTTCTTC.

The chain joins TRBV18 to TRBJ2-7; D gene uncertain. The CDR3 is made up of 13 amino acids. V dropped 3 bases and J dropped 7 bases, with 13 bases sitting between them. CDR1 is KGHSH and CDR2 is LQKENI in the germline V gene. The CDR3 sequence is CASSPGPESEQYF. CDR3 sequence (DNA): TGTGCCAGCTCACCTGGGCCGGAGTCTGAGCAGTACTTC.

This rearrangement joins TRBV9 to TRBJ1-3; no clear D gene. The CDR3 sequence is 16 residues long. The V end lost 0 bases, the J end lost 0 bases, and 10 bases lay between the germline ends. Germline V lookup: CDR1 SGDLS, CDR2 YYNGEE. The CDR3 here is CASSVAPDYSGNTIYF. The CDR3 DNA follows: TGTGCCAGCAGCGTAGCGCCAGACTACTCTGGAAACACCATATATTTT.

V gene TRBV28 combines with J gene TRBJ1-3; D is undetermined. V was cut by 3 bases and J by 4 bases, with 7 bases left in between. Germline-derived CDR1 and CDR2 are MDHEN and SYDVKM. The CDR3 extends over 13 amino acids. The CDR3, as DNA: TGTGCCAGCAGTTTGGGTGTGGGAAACACCATATATTTT. The encoded protein is CASSLGVGNTIYF.

The V and J genes are TRBV2 and TRBJ2-5; no reliable D call. Germline V CDR1 and CDR2: SNHLY, FYNNEI. The CDR3 spans 13 residues. The V end was cut by 2 bases, the J end by 4 bases, with 8 bases between. CDR3 residues: CASSENVGETQYF. In DNA form, the CDR3 reads TGTGCCAGCAGTGAAAATGTTGGAGAGACCCAGTACTTC. The variable domain in full, completed from reference TRBV2 and TRBJ2-5, reads EPEVTQTPSHQVTQMGQEVILRCVPISNHLYFYWYRQILGQKVEFLVSFYNNEISEKSEIFDDQFSVERPDGSNFTLKIRSTKLEDSAMYFCASSENVGETQYFGPGTRLLVL.

V gene TRBV27 combines with J gene TRBJ1-1, with unresolved D. Germline V gene data show CDR1 as MNHEY and CDR2 as SMNVEV (reference sequence). The CDR3 is 13 residues long. V was trimmed by 7 bases and J by 7 bases, leaving 16 bases between them. DNA for the CDR3: TGTGCCAGCATCTCTTTTAGGAAGGGTGAAGCTTTCTTT. This encodes CASISFRKGEAFF.

This clone was seen only once. V and J are TRBV7-9 and TRBJ2-7, with TRBD1 matching 9 bases. The CDR3 is made up of 14 amino acids. The germline V gene encodes CDR1 SEHNR and CDR2 FQNEAQ (reference sequence). Trimming cost V 3 bases and J 5 bases; bases outside gene matches: 5. CDR3 DNA: TGTGCCAGCAGCTTGGACAGGGGTGCCCACGAGCAGTACTTC. Protein sequence: CASSLDRGAHEQYF.

V is TRBV2 and J is TRBJ1-4, with 7 bases aligning to TRBD1. CDR3 length equals 21 residues. The V gene end was trimmed by 4 bases and the J gene end by 0 bases; junction bases not matched to a gene: 20. Germline CDR1 SNHLY, CDR2 FYNNEI. CDR3 sequence: CASSVKKRETGRASTNEKLFF. Here the CDR3 DNA reads TGTGCCAGCAGTGTCAAGAAGAGGGAGACAGGGAGGGCTTCAACTAATGAAAAACTGTTTTTT.

CDR3 in DNA: TGTGCCAGCAGCCCGGGGGACAGTTCGGTCGATACGCAGTATTTT. This sequence encodes CASSPGDSSVDTQYF. This chain uses TRBV9 with TRBJ2-3; TRBD1 might be the D (7 bases). Germline V gives CDR1 SGDLS, CDR2 YYNGEE. This CDR3 spans 15 amino acids. Trimming shortened V by 4 bases and J by 6 bases, and 18 bases separated the two germline ends.

V usage is TRBV27 and J usage is TRBJ2-2; D unclear. Trimming left V 4 bases short and J 6 bases short, with 6 bases between. CDR3 length: 12 amino acids. In germline, CDR1 is MNHEY, CDR2 SMNVEV (reference sequence). The CDR3 DNA follows: TGTGCCAGCAGTTCAGCCGCCGGGGAGCTGTTTTTT. Translation gives CASSSAAGELFF.

V is TRBV5-4 and J is TRBJ2-6, with D tentatively TRBD1 (5 bases). Per the germline V gene, CDR1 is SGHNT and CDR2 is YYREEE (reference sequence). The CDR3 sequence is 15 residues long. V dropped 5 bases and J dropped 4 bases, with 13 bases sitting between them. CDR3: CASSPGSVGANVLTF. The CDR3 nucleotides read TGTGCCAGCAGTCCAGGGTCGGTCGGGGCCAACGTCCTGACTTTC.

The chain joins TRBV18 to TRBJ2-7, with D possibly being TRBD2 (5 bases). V lost 6 bases and J 1 base, leaving 10 bases between the germline ends. CDR3 length: 13 amino acids. Germline V gene data show CDR1 as KGHSH and CDR2 as LQKENI. The CDR3 spells CASSTSGSYEQYF. CDR3 coding DNA: TGTGCCAGCTCTACAAGCGGTTCCTACGAGCAGTACTTC.

The chain joins TRBV11-2 to TRBJ1-1; 7 bases are a match to TRBD1. J was trimmed by 5 bases and V by 2 bases; bases with no gene match: 5. The CDR3 length is 14 residues. Germline lookup yields CDR1 SGHAT and CDR2 FQNNGV. The CDR3 here is CASSLRQGGTEAFF. CDR3 in DNA: TGTGCCAGCAGCTTACGGCAGGGGGGAACTGAAGCTTTCTTT.

V is TRBV7-9 and J is TRBJ2-1; D unclear. The germline V gene has CDR1 SEHNR and CDR2 FQNEAQ (reference sequence). CDR3 length: 13 amino acids. The V gene lost 5 bases and the J gene lost 0 bases, with 5 bases spanning the gap. As DNA, the CDR3 is TGTGCCAGCAGCCCGGGCTCCTACAATGAGCAGTTCTTC. It translates to CASSPGSYNEQFF.